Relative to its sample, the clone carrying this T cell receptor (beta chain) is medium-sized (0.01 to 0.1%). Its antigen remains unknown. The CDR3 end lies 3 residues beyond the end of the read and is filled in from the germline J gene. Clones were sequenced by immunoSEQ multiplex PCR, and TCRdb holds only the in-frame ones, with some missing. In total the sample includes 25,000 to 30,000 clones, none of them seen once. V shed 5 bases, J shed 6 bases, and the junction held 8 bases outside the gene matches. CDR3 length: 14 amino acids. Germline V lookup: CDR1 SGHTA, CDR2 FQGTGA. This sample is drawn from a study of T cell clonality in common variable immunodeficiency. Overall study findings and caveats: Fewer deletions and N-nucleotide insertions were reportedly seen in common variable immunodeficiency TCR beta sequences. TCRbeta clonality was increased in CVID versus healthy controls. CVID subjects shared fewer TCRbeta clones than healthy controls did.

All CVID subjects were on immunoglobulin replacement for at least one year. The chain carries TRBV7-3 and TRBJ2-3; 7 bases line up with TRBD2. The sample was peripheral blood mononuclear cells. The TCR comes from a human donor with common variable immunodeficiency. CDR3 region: CASSPSGNKDTQYF. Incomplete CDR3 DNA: TGTGCCAGCAGCCCCAGCGGGAATAAGGATACG.